These 19 T cell receptor beta chains were sequenced from one sample in a study of OX40 agonist ivuxolimab in advanced cancers. Sequencing used immunoSEQ multiplex PCR; TCRdb keeps in-frame clones, though not all of them. The sample yields tens of thousands of clones, approximately 80% seen once. The specimen was CD4+ or CD8+ T cells sorted from blood, collected in a trial of the OX40 agonist ivuxolimab. These receptor sequences come from an adult with an advanced solid tumor such as melanoma, head and neck, liver or kidney cancer.

The chain uses TRBV5-8 and TRBJ1-5; no clear D. Germline CDR1 reads SGHTS; CDR2 reads YDEGEE. V was cut by 2 bases and J by 5 bases, with 5 bases left in between. The CDR3 loop spans 12 amino acids. The CDR3 protein is CASSFWDQPQHF. Here the CDR3 DNA reads TGTGCCAGCAGCTTCTGGGATCAGCCCCAGCATTTT.

This clone was recorded many times. The sample carries other DNA sequences with the same CDR3. The V call is TRBV27, the J call TRBJ1-5; 10 bases agree with TRBD1. The CDR3 is 17 residues long. Looked up from germline, CDR1 is MNHEY and CDR2 is SMNVEV (reference sequence). V was pared by 0 bases and J by 1 base, with 3 bases of the junction left unmatched. The CDR3, as DNA: TGTGCCAGCAGTTTATCTGCGGGACAGGGGAGCAATCAGCCCCAGCATTTT. Translated, it gives CASSLSAGQGSNQPQHF.

V is TRBV5-1 and J is TRBJ2-1; maybe TRBD1 (5 bases). Trimming removed 2 bases at V and 7 bases at J, with 13 bases between. The CDR3 is made up of 14 amino acids. CDR1 and CDR2 from the germline V gene are SGHRS and YFSETQ. CDR3 in amino acids: CASSLGSGRNEQFF. The CDR3 DNA sequence: TGCGCCAGCAGCTTAGGGTCAGGGCGGAATGAGCAGTTCTTC. The complete variable domain, with remaining parts taken from reference TRBV5-1 and TRBJ2-1, reads KAGVTQTPRYLIKTRGQQVTLSCSPISGHRSVSWYQQTPGQGLQFLFEYFSETQRNKGNFPGRFSGRQFSNSRSEMNVSTLELGDSALYLCASSLGSGRNEQFFGPGTRLTVL.

With regard to this clone: The sample contains more than one DNA sequence encoding this CDR3. The chain uses TRBV7-2 and TRBJ2-5; no clear D. CDR1 is SGHTA, CDR2 FQGNSA, per germline. Trimming removed 6 bases from V and 5 bases from J, with 13 bases in between. The CDR3 contains 13 residues. Here the CDR3 reads CASSLSLGETQYF. In nucleotides, the CDR3 is TGTGCCAGCAGTCTTTCCCTTGGGGAGACCCAGTACTTC.

The genes are TRBV15 and TRBJ2-4; D perhaps matches TRBD1 (5 bases). The germline V gene has CDR1 LNHNV and CDR2 YYDKDF (reference sequence). The V gene lost 3 bases and the J gene lost 0 bases, with 15 bases spanning the gap. This CDR3 comprises 17 residues. The CDR3 spells CATSSQMLTVAKNIQYF. In DNA, the CDR3 is TGTGCCACCAGCAGCCAAATGCTGACAGTAGCCAAAAACATTCAGTACTTC.

The V gene is TRBV28, the J gene TRBJ2-3; 13 bases are shared with TRBD2. The CDR3 has 15 residues. V gave up 6 bases and J gave up 6 bases; unmatched junction bases: 6. Germline V CDR1 and CDR2: MDHEN, SYDVKM. Written as DNA, the CDR3 is TGTGCCAGCAGAATACTAGCGGGAGGGCCGGATACGCAGTATTTT. Encoded protein: CASRILAGGPDTQYF.

As regards this clone: Other DNA sequences from this sample encode an identical CDR3 as well. The chain couples TRBV4-3 to TRBJ1-3; D may be TRBD1 (6 bases). The germline V gene encodes CDR1 LGHNA and CDR2 YSLEER. Between the trimmed V and J ends, which lost 0 bases and 2 bases, there was a span of 14 bases. The CDR3 is 17 residues long. The chain's CDR3 is CASSQDARGGAGNTIYF. For the CDR3, the DNA is TGCGCCAGCAGCCAAGATGCGAGGGGGGGCGCTGGAAACACCATATATTTT.

This clone turned up a few times. V is TRBV4-3 and J is TRBJ1-1; a possible D gene is TRBD1 (6 bases). Looked up from germline, CDR1 is LGHNA and CDR2 is YSLEER. The CDR3 totals 15 residues. V lost 0 bases, J lost 4 bases, and 12 bases lay in between. The CDR3 sequence: CASSQDMGATTEAFF. Here the CDR3 DNA reads TGCGCCAGCAGCCAAGATATGGGGGCTACCACTGAAGCTTTCTTT.

The chain uses TRBV4-1 and TRBJ2-7; no clear D gene. This CDR3 spans 13 amino acids. Germline assignment: CDR1 MGHRA and CDR2 YSYEKL. Trimming cost V 4 bases and J 0 bases, with 7 bases left between them. The CDR3 region is CASSPRSSYEQYF. CDR3 DNA: TGCGCCAGCAGCCCTAGGAGCTCCTACGAGCAGTACTTC.

This clone has only a few counts. CDR3 sequence (DNA): TGTGCCAGCTCAGCCCGGGAGGGCTACACCTTC. This gives the protein CASSAREGYTF. V and J are TRBV18 and TRBJ1-2; D ambiguous. V was clipped by 5 bases and J by 8 bases, with 9 bases between them. Germline CDR1 and CDR2: KGHSH and LQKENI. The CDR3 covers 11 residues.

The V gene is TRBV5-5, the J gene TRBJ1-1; D remains unclear. Trimming removed 2 bases at V and 1 base at J, with 15 bases between. The V gene's germline CDR1 is SGHKS and CDR2 YYEKEE (reference sequence). The CDR3 has 16 residues. The CDR3 DNA follows: TGTGCCAGCAGCTTTGGAGGCTCGGCGGGGAACACTGAAGCTTTCTTT. This translates into CASSFGGSAGNTEAFF.

This clone was detected only a few times. CDR3 protein: CASTQGPWNSPLHF. CDR3 in DNA: TGTGCCAGTACCCAGGGACCGTGGAATTCACCCCTCCACTTT. The V call is TRBV19, the J call TRBJ1-6, with D possibly TRBD1 on 5 matching bases. The CDR3 runs to 14 residues. Germline V gene sequence: CDR1 LNHDA, CDR2 SQIVND (reference sequence). V was clipped by 7 bases and J by 7 bases, with 14 bases between them.

The chain joins TRBV27 to TRBJ1-6, with D possibly TRBD1 on 6 matching bases. Germline CDR1 MNHEY, CDR2 SMNVEV (reference sequence). The CDR3 has 14 residues. The germline V and J ends were trimmed by 2 bases and 11 bases, with 13 bases remaining between them. The CDR3 bases are TGTGCCAGCAGTTTAAGGCAGGGGTGGCCACCCCTCCACTTT. As protein: CASSLRQGWPPLHF.

The chain has TRBV7-9 and TRBJ2-7; D remains ambiguous. CDR3 length: 11 amino acids. From germline, CDR1 is SEHNR and CDR2 FQNEAQ (reference sequence). V was cut by 2 bases and J by 1 base, with 0 bases left in between. The CDR3 nucleotides are TGTGCCAGCAGCTTATCCTACGAGCAGTACTTC. Translating gives CASSLSYEQYF.

This chain connects TRBV7-3 to TRBJ2-3; D gene unclear. This CDR3 has 14 amino acids. Germline V lookup: CDR1 SGHTA, CDR2 FQGTGA. Between the trimmed V and J ends, which lost 0 bases and 6 bases, there was a span of 10 bases. CDR3 sequence: CASSLTPVGDTQYF. The CDR3 DNA reads as TGTGCCAGCAGCTTAACCCCAGTAGGGGATACGCAGTATTTT.

The gene calls are TRBV5-6 and TRBJ2-7; D remains unclear. Germline lookup yields CDR1 SGHDT and CDR2 YYEEEE. The CDR3 runs 14 residues. The V and J ends lost 8 bases and 3 bases respectively, with 18 bases between them. CDR3 sequence (DNA): TGTGCCAGTTCCACGTTGGGGAACCGCTACGAGCAGTACTTC. Its translation: CASSTLGNRYEQYF.

The CDR3 coding sequence is TGTGCCAGCAGTTTAATTCGGTCCTATCAGCCCCAGCATTTT. This sequence encodes CASSLIRSYQPQHF. V usage is TRBV28 and J usage is TRBJ1-5; no firm D call. V was pared by 2 bases and J by 5 bases, with 10 bases between. The CDR3 totals 14 residues. Germline V CDR1 and CDR2: MDHEN, SYDVKM.

This clone showed up just once. Written as DNA, the CDR3 is TGTGCCAGCTCACCAAGCACAGGACCAAACTATGGCTACACCTTC. This gives the protein CASSPSTGPNYGYTF. The J gene is TRBJ1-2, the V gene TRBV18; D perhaps matches TRBD1 (5 bases). CDR3 length equals 15 residues. The germline V gene encodes CDR1 KGHSH and CDR2 LQKENI. V lost 2 bases and J 2 bases, leaving 12 bases between the germline ends.

The chain has TRBV7-9 and TRBJ2-4; 8 bases line up with TRBD2. The germline V gene has CDR1 SEHNR and CDR2 FQNEAQ (reference sequence). The CDR3 consists of 15 residues. V lost 5 bases, J lost 9 bases, and 12 bases stayed unmatched. In nucleotides, the CDR3 is TGTGCCAGCAGCAGCCGGGACGCCGGGGGGGGCATTCAGTACTTC. Amino acid sequence: CASSSRDAGGGIQYF.